A single sample is the source of the 8 T cell receptor beta chains below, sequenced in a study of blood T cell repertoires in COVID-19. Data came from immunoSEQ multiplex PCR; TCRdb stores just in-frame clones and leaves some out. Found here are about 150,000 clones, roughly 84% of them singletons; the top ten hold more than 5.5%. The sample comprised peripheral blood. These receptors were taken from a woman between 50 and 59 years old in a cohort sampled during active or convalescent COVID-19.

The CDR3 protein is CASTLQGYEQYF. CDR3 DNA: TGTGCCAGCACCTTACAGGGTTACGAGCAGTACTTC. The rearrangement joins TRBV12-3 or TRBV12-4 to TRBJ2-7; TRBD1 is a possible D gene (6 bases). V gave up 7 bases and J gave up 4 bases, with 11 bases separating them. The CDR3 is 12 amino acids.

This clone was counted a single time. The chain couples TRBV14 to TRBJ1-2; D is unresolved. Trimming left V 3 bases short and J 4 bases short, with 3 bases between. Germline V gene data show CDR1 as SGHDN and CDR2 as FVKESK. The CDR3 covers 11 residues. CDR3 residues: CASSHFYGYTF. CDR3 DNA sequence: TGTGCCAGCAGCCACTTCTATGGCTACACCTTC.

Here the CDR3 DNA reads TGTGCCAGCAGCTTAGGGCGGTCCGGCAATCAGCCCCAGCATTTT. It specifies CASSLGRSGNQPQHF. The chain employs TRBV7-2 and TRBJ1-5; D is undetermined. CDR1 and CDR2 (germline): SGHTA, FQGNSA. The CDR3 consists of 15 residues. Trimming stripped 1 base from V and 2 bases from J, with 9 bases between.

The chain carries TRBV12-3 or TRBV12-4 and TRBJ2-1; D unresolved. This CDR3 has 12 residues. V was cut by 7 bases and J by 6 bases, with 10 bases left in between. The CDR3 bases are TGTGCCAGCAAACGCCGCGGCAATGAGCAGTTCTTC. This encodes CASKRRGNEQFF.

This clone has a handful of counts. V and J are TRBV11-2 and TRBJ2-7; D call uncertain. CDR3 length equals 13 residues. The V gene's germline CDR1 is SGHAT and CDR2 FQNNGV. V was cut by 10 bases and J by 0 bases, with 13 bases left in between. The CDR3 nucleotides are TGTGCCACCGAACCCCCCAGCTCCTACGAGCAGTACTTC. It translates to CATEPPSSYEQYF.

In its sample, this clone was seen once. J is TRBJ2-3 and V is TRBV19; 11 nucleotides match TRBD1. Germline V lookup: CDR1 LNHDA, CDR2 SQIVND (reference sequence). The CDR3 is made up of 14 amino acids. V dropped 5 bases and J dropped 5; count of bases not matched to a gene: 3. The CDR3 nucleotides read TGTGCCAGTAGTCGGACAGGGGGCATAGATACGCAGTATTTT. Its protein product is CASSRTGGIDTQYF. Full variable domain (missing parts from reference TRBV19 and TRBJ2-3): DGGITQSPKYLFRKEGQNVTLSCEQNLNHDAMYWYRQDPGQGLRLIYYSQIVNDFQKGDIAEGYSVSREKKESFPLTVTSAQKNPTAFYLCASSRTGGIDTQYFGPGTRLTVL.

The CDR3: CASSSTGREKLFF. CDR3 nucleotide sequence: TGTGCCAGCAGTTCTACAGGGCGGGAAAAACTGTTTTTT. V gene TRBV2 combines with J gene TRBJ1-4; a weak D match, TRBD1 (6 bases). CDR1 is SNHLY and CDR2 is FYNNEI in the germline V gene. V was trimmed by 5 bases and J by 8 bases, leaving 12 bases between them. The CDR3 is made up of 13 amino acids. Full variable domain (rest looked up from reference TRBV2 and TRBJ1-4): EPEVTQTPSHQVTQMGQEVILRCVPISNHLYFYWYRQILGQKVEFLVSFYNNEISEKSEIFDDQFSVERPDGSNFTLKIRSTKLEDSAMYFCASSSTGREKLFFGSGTQLSVL.

This clone has a single count. V is TRBV20-1 and J is TRBJ2-7, with D tentatively TRBD1 (5 bases). The CDR3 has 10 amino acids. The germline V gene encodes CDR1 DFQATT and CDR2 SNEGSKA (reference sequence). V was clipped by 6 bases and J by 4 bases, with 7 bases between them. This CDR3 reads CSAGDYEQYF. The DNA of the CDR3 is TGCAGTGCAGGGGATTACGAGCAGTACTTC.